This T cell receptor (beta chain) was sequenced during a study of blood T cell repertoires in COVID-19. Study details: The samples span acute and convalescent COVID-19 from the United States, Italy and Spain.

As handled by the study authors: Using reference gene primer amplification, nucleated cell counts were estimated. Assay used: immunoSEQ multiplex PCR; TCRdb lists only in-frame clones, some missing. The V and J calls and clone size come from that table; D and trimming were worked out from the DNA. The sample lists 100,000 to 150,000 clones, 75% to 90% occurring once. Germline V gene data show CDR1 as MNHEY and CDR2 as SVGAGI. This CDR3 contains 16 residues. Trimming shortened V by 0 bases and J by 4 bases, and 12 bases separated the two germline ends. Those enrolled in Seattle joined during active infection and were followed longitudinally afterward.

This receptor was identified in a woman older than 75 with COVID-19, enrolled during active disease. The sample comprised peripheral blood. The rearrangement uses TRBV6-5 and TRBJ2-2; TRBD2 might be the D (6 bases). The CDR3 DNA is TGTGCCAGCAGTTACTCGACGACTAGTCCCACCGGGGAGCTGTTTTTT. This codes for CASSYSTTSPTGELFF.